This record looks at one T cell receptor beta chain sequence and its context. Its matching antigen is unknown. This entry comes from a study of vaccination effects on CD4 cells after COVID-19. Study information: Post-vaccine specimens were collected at a median of 72 days following the second dose.

Trimming pared 6 bases from V and 7 bases from J, leaving 15 bases between. This CDR3 has 14 residues. Germline assignment: CDR1 MNHEY and CDR2 SVGAGI. The table came from immunoSEQ multiplex PCR; TCRdb's copy has only in-frame clones and leaves some out. The sample lists more than 50,000 clones, 76% occurring once. Antigen-specific CD4+ T cells were expanded (with viral peptide pools) by the ViraFEST assay ahead of sequencing. Researchers isolated CD4+ T cells once approximately 10 days of culture had elapsed. Vaccine administered to participants consisted of two doses of either BNT162b2 or mRNA-1273. No vaccinee had earlier SARS-CoV-2 infection, and nucleocapsid antibodies were negative.

The sequence was obtained from a human donor who received a COVID-19 vaccine. The V call is TRBV6-5, the J call TRBJ1-4, with D possibly TRBD1 on 5 matching bases. Material: CD4+ T cells from PBMCs cultured with HCoV-OC43 spike peptides, obtained after COVID-19 vaccination. Subset reported: HCoV-OC43 spike overlapping peptide pool stimulation. DNA for the CDR3: TGTGCCAGCAGCAGCCCGGGGGGGTTTGAAAAACTGTTTTTT. Residues: CASSSPGGFEKLFF.